Shown below are 23 T cell receptor beta chains from a single sample sequenced in a study of shared clonotypes between healthy human individuals. The table came from immunoSEQ multiplex PCR; TCRdb's copy has only in-frame clones and leaves some out. The data contain roughly 2.4 million clones, under 97% of them singletons. Sequenced sample: naive CD4+ T cells sorted from blood. The subset was: CD45RA+ positively selected. The receptor set was obtained from a man aged 18 to 29 in good health.

The chain recombines TRBV15 with TRBJ2-1; 9 bases are shared with TRBD2. The CDR3 has 14 residues. Trimming took 4 bases from V and 6 from J; bases not matched to a gene: 4. Per germline, CDR1 LNHNV and CDR2 YYDKDF (reference sequence). In DNA, the CDR3 is TGTGCCACCAGCAAGGCGGGGGGGCGCAATGAGCAGTTCTTC. Amino acid sequence: CATSKAGGRNEQFF.

This clone was picked up one time. The genes are TRBV19 and TRBJ2-6, with no clear D. V dropped 4 bases and J dropped 3 bases, with 10 bases sitting between them. CDR3 length: 15 residues. The V gene's germline CDR1 is LNHDA and CDR2 SQIVND (reference sequence). CDR3 coding DNA: TGTGCCAGTAGTACGGCGGCCTTTGGGGCCAACGTCCTGACTTTC. This sequence encodes CASSTAAFGANVLTF. The variable domain in full, with the rest retrieved from reference TRBV19 and TRBJ2-6, is DGGITQSPKYLFRKEGQNVTLSCEQNLNHDAMYWYRQDPGQGLRLIYYSQIVNDFQKGDIAEGYSVSREKKESFPLTVTSAQKNPTAFYLCASSTAAFGANVLTFGAGSRLTVL.

The sample holds one count of this clone. J is TRBJ2-7 and V is TRBV6-6; TRBD1 might be the D (5 bases). CDR3 length: 14 residues. Trimming shortened V by 0 bases and J by 2 bases, and 8 bases separated the two germline ends. Germline loops: CDR1 MNHNY, CDR2 SVGAGI (reference sequence). CDR3 bases: TGTGCCAGCAGTTACTCCAGGGTTCCCTACGAGCAGTACTTC. It codes for CASSYSRVPYEQYF.

V usage is TRBV27 and J usage is TRBJ2-1, with 10 bases fitting TRBD1. Unmatched junction bases numbered 13, after V lost 3 bases and J lost 5 bases. This CDR3 is built from 18 residues. From germline, CDR1 is MNHEY and CDR2 SMNVEV (reference sequence). CDR3 DNA sequence: TGTGCCAGCAGTTTCGAACAATTCCGGGACAGGGGCAACAATGAGCAGTTCTTC. This codes for CASSFEQFRDRGNNEQFF.

The rearrangement uses TRBV10-3 and TRBJ2-7; the D gene is possibly TRBD1 (6 bases). Trimming shortened V by 6 bases and J by 2 bases, and 14 bases separated the two germline ends. Germline CDR1 ENHRY, CDR2 SYGVKD. The CDR3 contains 14 residues. CDR3 sequence reads: CAIRDSGPPYEQYF. The CDR3, as DNA: TGTGCCATCAGGGACAGCGGACCCCCCTACGAGCAGTACTTC.

The V and J genes are TRBV18 and TRBJ2-1, with 12 positions matching TRBD2. CDR3 length: 15 amino acids. The trim removed 6 bases at V and 9 bases at J, leaving 9 bases unmatched. Germline V gene lookup returns CDR1 KGHSH and CDR2 LQKENI. As DNA, the CDR3 is TGTGCCAGCTCTGTGGGACTAGCGGGTCTAGGTGAGCAGTTCTTC. It specifies CASSVGLAGLGEQFF.

The genes are TRBV30 and TRBJ1-5; D gene uncertain. The CDR3 is 14 residues long. V was cut by 0 bases and J by 11 bases, with 17 bases left in between. Germline V gives CDR1 GTSNPN, CDR2 SVGIG (reference sequence). CDR3 coding DNA: TGTGCCTGGAGTGTATCAAATGGAATCGGGACCCAGCATTTT. This encodes CAWSVSNGIGTQHF.

A single count supports this clone. The chain recombines TRBV10-3 with TRBJ1-1; D is unclear. The CDR3 runs to 13 residues. Germline V gene lookup returns CDR1 ENHRY and CDR2 SYGVKD. V was cut by 3 bases and J by 8 bases, with 13 bases left in between. The CDR3 coding sequence is TGTGCCATCAGTGACCCGACGGGGATAGAAGCTTTCTTT. This gives the protein CAISDPTGIEAFF.

J is TRBJ2-7 and V is TRBV21-1; the D call of TRBD1 is as the table states it, not checked on the DNA. TRBV21-1 is designated a pseudogene. This CDR3 spans 17 amino acids. This CDR3 is CASSNSARDSSSYEQYF. CDR3 bases: TGTGCCAGCAGCAACTCAGCGAGGGACAGCAGCTCCTACGAGCAGTACTTC.

CDR3 region: CASNYRTEYTYEQYF. CDR3 DNA sequence: TGTGCCAGCAACTACCGGACGGAATATACCTACGAGCAGTACTTC. The rearrangement uses TRBV19 and TRBJ2-7; D is uncertain. Germline-derived CDR1 and CDR2 are LNHDA and SQIVND (reference sequence). CDR3 size: 15 residues. Trimming shortened V by 9 bases and J by 2 bases, and 20 bases separated the two germline ends.

The rearrangement joins TRBV10-3 to TRBJ2-1; D unclear. Per germline, CDR1 ENHRY and CDR2 SYGVKD. CDR3 length: 13 residues. V was cut by 7 bases and J by 6 bases, with 13 bases left in between. In DNA, the CDR3 is TGTGCCATCAACGAAGGGATCGGCAATGAGCAGTTCTTC. Translating it yields CAINEGIGNEQFF.

The chain uses TRBV19 and TRBJ1-5, with a tentative D call TRBD1 (5 bases). This CDR3 comprises 16 residues. Trimming cost V 3 bases and J 0 bases, with 12 bases left between them. Germline V gene lookup returns CDR1 LNHDA and CDR2 SQIVND (reference sequence). This chain's CDR3 is CASSIGTVDSNQPQHF. In nucleotides, the CDR3 is TGTGCCAGTAGTATCGGGACGGTTGATAGCAATCAGCCCCAGCATTTT. Full variable domain (rest looked up from reference TRBV19 and TRBJ1-5): DGGITQSPKYLFRKEGQNVTLSCEQNLNHDAMYWYRQDPGQGLRLIYYSQIVNDFQKGDIAEGYSVSREKKESFPLTVTSAQKNPTAFYLCASSIGTVDSNQPQHFGDGTRLSIL.

This rearrangement joins TRBV2 to TRBJ2-2, with a tentative D call TRBD2 (5 bases). This CDR3 comprises 17 residues. Germline lookup yields CDR1 SNHLY and CDR2 FYNNEI. V dropped 5 bases and J dropped 2 bases, with 18 bases sitting between them. DNA for the CDR3: TGTGCCAGCAGTCCCGCCCCCGGGGAACGAAACACCGGGGAGCTGTTTTTT. As protein: CASSPAPGERNTGELFF.

This clone was found a few times. This sample also contains other DNA sequences that code for the same CDR3. For the CDR3, the DNA is TGTGCCAGCAGTTACTCGAGACAGAACTATGGCTACACCTTC. It encodes CASSYSRQNYGYTF. The chain combines TRBV6-5 with TRBJ1-2; tentatively, D is TRBD1 (5 bases). Germline V lookup: CDR1 MNHEY, CDR2 SVGAGI. The CDR3 has 14 residues. Trimming left V 0 bases short and J 2 bases short, with 7 bases between.

The chain is built from TRBV30 and TRBJ2-5, with TRBD2 as a possible D gene (5 bases). V was clipped by 2 bases and J by 4 bases, with 11 bases between them. The CDR3 extends over 13 amino acids. Germline CDR1 and CDR2: GTSNPN and SVGIG (reference sequence). CDR3 sequence: CAWSLRAGETQYF. The CDR3 DNA reads as TGTGCCTGGAGTCTTCGGGCGGGAGAGACCCAGTACTTC.

The chain employs TRBV5-6 and TRBJ2-2; 7 positions agree with TRBD1. Unmatched junction bases numbered 4, after V lost 2 bases and J lost 0 bases. Germline assignment: CDR1 SGHDT and CDR2 YYEEEE. The CDR3 runs to 16 residues. For the CDR3, the DNA is TGTGCCAGCAGCTTCACGGACAGGCCGAACACCGGGGAGCTGTTTTTT. Protein product: CASSFTDRPNTGELFF.

The gene calls are TRBV6-5 and TRBJ2-3; 12 bases align to TRBD2. Germline CDR1 reads MNHEY; CDR2 reads SVGAGI. The CDR3 length is 16 residues. V was pared by 4 bases and J by 5 bases, with 7 bases of the junction left unmatched. The CDR3 region has the DNA TGTGCCAGCAGTTGGGCTAGCGGGGGGGCAGGAGATACGCAGTATTTT. This gives the protein CASSWASGGAGDTQYF.

V and J are TRBV9 and TRBJ2-7; TRBD2 aligns across 7 bases. The ends lost 0 bases at V and 3 bases at J; junction bases unmatched: 6. The germline V gene has CDR1 SGDLS and CDR2 YYNGEE. This CDR3 has 15 amino acids. CDR3 sequence (DNA): TGTGCCAGCAGCGTAGGGTCTGCGGGGGACTACGAGCAGTACTTC. Protein product: CASSVGSAGDYEQYF. The full variable domain, completed using reference TRBV9 and TRBJ2-7, is DSGVTQTPKHLITATGQRVTLRCSPRSGDLSVYWYQQSLDQGLQFLIQYYNGEERAKGNILERFSAQQFPDLHSELNLSSLELGDSALYFCASSVGSAGDYEQYFGPGTRLTVT.

The count of this clone is one. The rearrangement uses TRBV7-8 and TRBJ2-3, with TRBD2 matching over 11 bases. This CDR3 region has 16 residues. V was clipped by 2 bases and J by 2 bases; unmatched bases: 3. Germline lookup yields CDR1 SGHVS and CDR2 FQNEAQ. CDR3 coding DNA: TGTGCCAGCAGCTTACTAGCGGGGGGATCCACAGATACGCAGTATTTT. It translates to CASSLLAGGSTDTQYF.

This chain joins TRBV2 and TRBJ2-7, with 8 nucleotides matching TRBD2. The germline V gene has CDR1 SNHLY and CDR2 FYNNEI. The CDR3 sequence is 12 residues long. With V trimmed by 6 bases and J by 5 bases, 3 bases remained unmatched. The DNA for the CDR3 is TGTGCCAGCAGGGGACTAGGGAACGAGCAGTACTTC. This encodes CASRGLGNEQYF.

This clone was picked up one time. The chain links TRBV5-1 to TRBJ2-3, with TRBD2 as a possible D gene (5 bases). V was clipped by 0 bases and J by 4 bases, with 12 bases between them. The germline V gene has CDR1 SGHRS and CDR2 YFSETQ. CDR3 size: 15 residues. The CDR3 coding sequence is TGCGCCAGCAGCTTGGGTAATCCCGGGGCAGATACGCAGTATTTT. As protein: CASSLGNPGADTQYF.

On this clone: Other DNA sequences in the same sample also yield this CDR3. The chain combines TRBV5-1 with TRBJ1-1, with 7 bases identical to TRBD1. With V trimmed by 0 bases and J by 0 bases, 2 bases remained unmatched. This CDR3 region has 15 residues. From germline, CDR1 is SGHRS and CDR2 YFSETQ. The DNA of the CDR3 is TGCGCCAGCAGCTTGGGACAGGGTATGAACACTGAAGCTTTCTTT. Protein: CASSLGQGMNTEAFF.

V and J are TRBV6-7 and TRBJ1-6; weak D call: TRBD1 (6 bases). Being an ORF, TRBV6-7 has a function that is uncertain. V lost 7 bases to trimming and J lost 6 bases, with 16 bases between them. The CDR3 runs 15 residues. The CDR3 region is CASNCCRQANSPLHF. CDR3 sequence (DNA): TGTGCCAGCAACTGTTGTAGACAGGCTAATTCACCCCTCCACTTT.